This T cell receptor beta chain came from a study of beta chain features in type 1 diabetes. Study-wide results and limits: Type 1 diabetes patients showed a moderate but significant shortening of TCRB CDR3s in all four CD4+ subsets.

Concerning this clone itself: What it binds is unknown.

The V gene's germline CDR1 is MRHNA and CDR2 SNTAGT. V lost 6 bases and J lost 3; bases outside the gene matches: 13. This CDR3 contains 16 residues. The whole isolated RNA underwent reverse transcription, so sequencing captured expressed TCRB transcripts. Sequencing was performed with immunoSEQ multiplex PCR; in TCRdb, only in-frame clones are kept and a portion is missing. The table has about 230,000 clones, around 15% seen once; the top ten hold more than 0.075%. Source material: naive CD4+ T cells from blood. The sequence came from a young man with type 1 diabetes. V usage is TRBV6-4 and J usage is TRBJ2-7; 8 nucleotides line up with TRBD1. CDR3 residues: CASSPTGGTGHYEQYF. CDR3 in DNA: TGTGCCAGCAGCCCCACCGGCGGGACAGGACACTACGAGCAGTACTTC.